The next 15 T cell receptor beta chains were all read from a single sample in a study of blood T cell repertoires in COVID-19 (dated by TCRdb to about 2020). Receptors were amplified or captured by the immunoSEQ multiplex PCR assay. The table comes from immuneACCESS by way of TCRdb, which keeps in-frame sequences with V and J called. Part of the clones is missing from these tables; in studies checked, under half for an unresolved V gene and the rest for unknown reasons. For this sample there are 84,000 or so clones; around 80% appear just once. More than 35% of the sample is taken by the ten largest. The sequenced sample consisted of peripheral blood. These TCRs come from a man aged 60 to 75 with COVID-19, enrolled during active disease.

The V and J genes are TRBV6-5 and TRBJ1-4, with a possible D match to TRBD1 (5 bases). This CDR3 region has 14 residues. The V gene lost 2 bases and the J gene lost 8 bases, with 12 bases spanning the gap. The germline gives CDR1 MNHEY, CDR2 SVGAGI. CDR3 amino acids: CASSYLRTREKLFF. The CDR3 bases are TGTGCCAGCAGTTACCTGAGGACAAGGGAAAAACTGTTTTTT.

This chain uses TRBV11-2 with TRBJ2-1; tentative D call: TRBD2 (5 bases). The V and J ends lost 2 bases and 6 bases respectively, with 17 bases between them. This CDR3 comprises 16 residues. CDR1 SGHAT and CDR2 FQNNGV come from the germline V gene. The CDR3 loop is CASSLKNSLAGNEQFF. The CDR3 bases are TGTGCCAGCAGCTTAAAAAACAGTCTAGCCGGCAATGAGCAGTTCTTC.

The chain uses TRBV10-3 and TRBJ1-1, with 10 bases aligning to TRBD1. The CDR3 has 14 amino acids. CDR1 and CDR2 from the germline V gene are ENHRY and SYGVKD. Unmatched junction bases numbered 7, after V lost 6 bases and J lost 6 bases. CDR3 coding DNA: TGTGCCATCAGCGCCGACAGGGGGCAATCTGAAGCTTTCTTT. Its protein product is CAISADRGQSEAFF.

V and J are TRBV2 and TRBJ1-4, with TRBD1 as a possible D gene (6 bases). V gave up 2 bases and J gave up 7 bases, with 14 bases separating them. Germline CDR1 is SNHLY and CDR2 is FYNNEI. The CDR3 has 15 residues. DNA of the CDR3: TGTGCCAGCAGTGAACGAGGGGGGGCGACTGAAAAACTGTTTTTT. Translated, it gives CASSERGGATEKLFF. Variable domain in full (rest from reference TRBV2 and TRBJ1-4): EPEVTQTPSHQVTQMGQEVILRCVPISNHLYFYWYRQILGQKVEFLVSFYNNEISEKSEIFDDQFSVERPDGSNFTLKIRSTKLEDSAMYFCASSERGGATEKLFFGSGTQLSVL.

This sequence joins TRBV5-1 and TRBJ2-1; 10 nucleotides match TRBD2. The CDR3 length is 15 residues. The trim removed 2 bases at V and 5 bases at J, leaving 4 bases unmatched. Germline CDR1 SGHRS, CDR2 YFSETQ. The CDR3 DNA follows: TGCGCCAGCAGCTTACAGCGGGGGGGAAACAATGAGCAGTTCTTC. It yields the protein CASSLQRGGNNEQFF. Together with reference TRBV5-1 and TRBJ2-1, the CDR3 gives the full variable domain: KAGVTQTPRYLIKTRGQQVTLSCSPISGHRSVSWYQQTPGQGLQFLFEYFSETQRNKGNFPGRFSGRQFSNSRSEMNVSTLELGDSALYLCASSLQRGGNNEQFFGPGTRLTVL.

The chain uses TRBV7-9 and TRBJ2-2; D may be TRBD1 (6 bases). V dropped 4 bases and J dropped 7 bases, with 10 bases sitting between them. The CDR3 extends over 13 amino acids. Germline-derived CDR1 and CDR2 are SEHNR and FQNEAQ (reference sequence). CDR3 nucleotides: TGTGCCAGCAGCTACACAGGGATCGGGGAGCTGTTTTTT. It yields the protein CASSYTGIGELFF.

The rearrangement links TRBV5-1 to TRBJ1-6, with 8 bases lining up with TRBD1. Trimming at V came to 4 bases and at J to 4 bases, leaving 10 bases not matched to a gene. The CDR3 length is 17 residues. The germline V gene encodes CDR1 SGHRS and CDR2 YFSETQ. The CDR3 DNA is TGCGCCAGCAGCGTACGACAGGGGACCACATATAATTCACCCCTCCACTTT. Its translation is CASSVRQGTTYNSPLHF.

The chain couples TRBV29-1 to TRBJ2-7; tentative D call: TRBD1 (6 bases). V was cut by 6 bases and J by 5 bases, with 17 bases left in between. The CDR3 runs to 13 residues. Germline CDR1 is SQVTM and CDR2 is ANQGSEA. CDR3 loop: CSVRPTGIDEQYF. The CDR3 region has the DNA TGCAGCGTCAGACCTACAGGGATCGACGAGCAGTACTTC.

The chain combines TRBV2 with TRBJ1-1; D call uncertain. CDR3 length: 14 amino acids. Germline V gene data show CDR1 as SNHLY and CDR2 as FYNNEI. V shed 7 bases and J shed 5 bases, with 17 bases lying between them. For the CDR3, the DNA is TGTGCCAGCACTCCGGAGGGAGTACGGACTGAAGCTTTCTTT. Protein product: CASTPEGVRTEAFF. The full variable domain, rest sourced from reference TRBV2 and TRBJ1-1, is EPEVTQTPSHQVTQMGQEVILRCVPISNHLYFYWYRQILGQKVEFLVSFYNNEISEKSEIFDDQFSVERPDGSNFTLKIRSTKLEDSAMYFCASTPEGVRTEAFFGQGTRLTVV.

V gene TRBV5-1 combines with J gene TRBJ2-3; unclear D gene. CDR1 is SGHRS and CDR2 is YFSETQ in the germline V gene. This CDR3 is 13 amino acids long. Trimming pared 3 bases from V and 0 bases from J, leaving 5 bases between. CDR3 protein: CASSSMSTDTQYF. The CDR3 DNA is TGCGCCAGCAGCTCTATGAGCACAGATACGCAGTATTTT.

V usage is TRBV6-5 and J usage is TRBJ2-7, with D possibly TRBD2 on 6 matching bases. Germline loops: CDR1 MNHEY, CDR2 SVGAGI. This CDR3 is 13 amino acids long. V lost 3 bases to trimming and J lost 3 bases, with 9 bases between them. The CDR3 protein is CASSYRGNYEQYF. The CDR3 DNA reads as TGTGCCAGCAGTTATCGGGGGAACTACGAGCAGTACTTC.

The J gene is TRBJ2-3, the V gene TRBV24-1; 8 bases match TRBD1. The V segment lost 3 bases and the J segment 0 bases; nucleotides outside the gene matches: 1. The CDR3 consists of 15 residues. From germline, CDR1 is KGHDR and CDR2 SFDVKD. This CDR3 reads CATSDQGASTDTQYF. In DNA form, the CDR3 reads TGTGCCACCAGTGATCAGGGGGCCAGCACAGATACGCAGTATTTT.

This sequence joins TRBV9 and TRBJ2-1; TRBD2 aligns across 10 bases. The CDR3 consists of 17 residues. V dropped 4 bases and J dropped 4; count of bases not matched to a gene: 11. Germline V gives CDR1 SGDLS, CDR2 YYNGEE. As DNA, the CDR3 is TGTGCCAGCAGCCCAAGTTCCGGGACTAGCGTTTACAATGAGCAGTTCTTC. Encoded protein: CASSPSSGTSVYNEQFF. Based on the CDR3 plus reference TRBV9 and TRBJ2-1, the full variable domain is DSGVTQTPKHLITATGQRVTLRCSPRSGDLSVYWYQQSLDQGLQFLIQYYNGEERAKGNILERFSAQQFPDLHSELNLSSLELGDSALYFCASSPSSGTSVYNEQFFGPGTRLTVL.

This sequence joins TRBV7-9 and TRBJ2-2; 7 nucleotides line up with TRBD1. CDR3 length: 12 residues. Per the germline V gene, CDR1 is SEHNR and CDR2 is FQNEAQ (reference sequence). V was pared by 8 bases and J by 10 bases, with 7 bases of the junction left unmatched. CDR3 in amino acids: CASSTGTQELFF. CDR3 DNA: TGTGCCAGCTCGACAGGGACCCAGGAGCTGTTTTTT.

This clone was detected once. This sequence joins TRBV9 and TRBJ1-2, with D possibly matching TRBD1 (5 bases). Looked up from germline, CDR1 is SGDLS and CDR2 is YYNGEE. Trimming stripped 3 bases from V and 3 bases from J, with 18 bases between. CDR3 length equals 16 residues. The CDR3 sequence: CASSAGGGVRDYGYTF. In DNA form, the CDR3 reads TGTGCCAGCAGCGCTGGAGGAGGGGTTAGAGACTATGGCTACACCTTC.